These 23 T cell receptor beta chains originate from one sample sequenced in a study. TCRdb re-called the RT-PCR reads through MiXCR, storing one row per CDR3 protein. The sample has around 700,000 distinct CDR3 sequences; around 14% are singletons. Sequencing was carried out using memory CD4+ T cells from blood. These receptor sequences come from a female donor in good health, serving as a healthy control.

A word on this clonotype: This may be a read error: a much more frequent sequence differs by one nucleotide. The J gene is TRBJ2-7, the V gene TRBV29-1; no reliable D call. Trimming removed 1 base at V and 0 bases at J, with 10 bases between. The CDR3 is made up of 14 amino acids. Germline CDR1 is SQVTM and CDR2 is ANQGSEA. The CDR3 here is CSVEAAGLSYEQYF. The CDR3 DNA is TGCAGCGTTGAAGCGGCAGGCCTCTCCTACGAGCAGTACTTC.

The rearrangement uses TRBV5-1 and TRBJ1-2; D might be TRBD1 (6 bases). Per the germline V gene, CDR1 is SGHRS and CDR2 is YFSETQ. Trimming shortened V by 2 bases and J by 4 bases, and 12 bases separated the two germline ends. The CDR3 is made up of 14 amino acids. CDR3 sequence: CASSLQTGSYGYTF. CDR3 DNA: TGCGCCAGCAGCTTACAAACAGGGAGCTATGGCTACACCTTC.

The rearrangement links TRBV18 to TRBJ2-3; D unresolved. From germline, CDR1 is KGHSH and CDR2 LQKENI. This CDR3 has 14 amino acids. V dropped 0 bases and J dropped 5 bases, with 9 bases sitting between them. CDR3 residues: CASSPPEERDTQYF. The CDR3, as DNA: TGTGCCAGCTCACCACCTGAGGAAAGAGATACGCAGTATTTT.

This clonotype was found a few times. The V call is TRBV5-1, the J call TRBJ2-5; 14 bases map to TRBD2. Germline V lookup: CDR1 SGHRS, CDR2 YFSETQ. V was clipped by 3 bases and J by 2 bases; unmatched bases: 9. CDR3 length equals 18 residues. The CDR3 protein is CASSYQGTSGGMQETQYF. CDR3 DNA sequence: TGCGCCAGCAGCTACCAAGGGACTAGCGGGGGTATGCAAGAGACCCAGTACTTC.

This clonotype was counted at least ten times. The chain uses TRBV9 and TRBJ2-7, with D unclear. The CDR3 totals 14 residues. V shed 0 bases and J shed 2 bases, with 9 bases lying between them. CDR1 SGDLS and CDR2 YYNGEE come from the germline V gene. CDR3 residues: CASSVVPTAYEQYF. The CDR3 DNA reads TGTGCCAGCAGCGTAGTTCCTACGGCCTACGAGCAGTACTTC.

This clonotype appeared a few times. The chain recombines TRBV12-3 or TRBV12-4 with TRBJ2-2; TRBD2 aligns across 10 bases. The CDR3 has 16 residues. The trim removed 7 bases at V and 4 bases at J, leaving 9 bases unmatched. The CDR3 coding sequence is TGTGCCAGCACCCCCGTGCTAGCGGGGGTCACCGGGGAGCTGTTTTTT. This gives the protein CASTPVLAGVTGELFF.

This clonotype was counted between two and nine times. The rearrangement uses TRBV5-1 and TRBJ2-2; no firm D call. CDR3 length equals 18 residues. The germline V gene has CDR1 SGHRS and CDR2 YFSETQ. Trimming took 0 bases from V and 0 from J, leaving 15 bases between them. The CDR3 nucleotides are TGCGCCAGCAGCTTGGAGGGCAGACGCACCTCGAACACCGGGGAGCTGTTTTTT. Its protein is CASSLEGRRTSNTGELFF.

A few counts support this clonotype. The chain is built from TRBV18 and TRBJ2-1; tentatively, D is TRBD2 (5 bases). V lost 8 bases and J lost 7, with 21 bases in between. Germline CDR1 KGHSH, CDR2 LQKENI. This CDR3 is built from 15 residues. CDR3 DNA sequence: TGTGCCAGCACGAGGGATGGTACCCACGAGAATGAGCAGTTCTTC. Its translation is CASTRDGTHENEQFF. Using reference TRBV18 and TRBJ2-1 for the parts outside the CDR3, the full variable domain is NAGVMQNPRHLVRRRGQEARLRCSPMKGHSHVYWYRQLPEEGLKFMVYLQKENIIDESGMPKERFSAEFPKEGPSILRIQQVVRGDSAAYFCASTRDGTHENEQFFGPGTRLTVL.

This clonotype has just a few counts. In nucleotides, the CDR3 is TGTGCCAGCAGCCAAGTTAGAGGATTCTACGAGCAGTACTTC. It specifies CASSQVRGFYEQYF. The V gene is TRBV3-1, the J gene TRBJ2-7; D uncertain. This CDR3 is 14 amino acids long. CDR1 is LGHDT and CDR2 is YNNKEL in the germline V gene (reference sequence). Between the trimmed V and J ends, which lost 1 base and 3 bases, there was a span of 10 bases.

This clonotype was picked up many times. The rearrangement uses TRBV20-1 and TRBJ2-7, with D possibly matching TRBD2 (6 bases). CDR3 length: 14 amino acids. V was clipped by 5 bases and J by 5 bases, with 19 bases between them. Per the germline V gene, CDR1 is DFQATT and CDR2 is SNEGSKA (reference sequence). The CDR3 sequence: CSAAGTGRFDEQYF. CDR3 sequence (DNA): TGCAGTGCTGCAGGGACTGGGCGCTTCGACGAGCAGTACTTC.

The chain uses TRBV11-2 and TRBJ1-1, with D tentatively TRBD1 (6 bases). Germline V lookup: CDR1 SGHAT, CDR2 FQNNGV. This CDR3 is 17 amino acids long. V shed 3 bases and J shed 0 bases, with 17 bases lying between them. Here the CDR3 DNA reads TGTGCCAGCAGCTTCCCGGCCGGGGGGGGCATGAACACTGAAGCTTTCTTT. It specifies CASSFPAGGGMNTEAFF.

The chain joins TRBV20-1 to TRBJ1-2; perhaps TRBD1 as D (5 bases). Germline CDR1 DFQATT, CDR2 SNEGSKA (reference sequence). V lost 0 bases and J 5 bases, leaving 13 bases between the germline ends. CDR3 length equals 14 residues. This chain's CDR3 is CSAREVGREYGYTF. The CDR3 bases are TGCAGTGCTAGAGAAGTAGGCAGGGAATATGGCTACACCTTC.

CDR3 amino acids: CASSSGTGGNYEQYF. In DNA, the CDR3 is TGCGCCAGCAGCTCGGGTACAGGCGGTAACTACGAGCAGTACTTC. The chain employs TRBV5-1 and TRBJ2-7; D may be TRBD1 (5 bases). The CDR3 has 15 amino acids. CDR1 and CDR2 (germline): SGHRS, YFSETQ. The V gene lost 3 bases and the J gene lost 3 bases, with 16 bases spanning the gap.

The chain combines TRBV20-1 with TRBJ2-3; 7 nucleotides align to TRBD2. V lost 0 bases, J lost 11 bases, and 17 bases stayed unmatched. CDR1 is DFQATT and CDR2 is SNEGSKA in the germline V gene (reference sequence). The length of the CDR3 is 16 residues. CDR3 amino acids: CSARDVGAGLYNEQYF. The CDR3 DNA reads TGCAGTGCTAGAGATGTCGGAGCGGGACTCTACAATGAGCAGTATTTT.

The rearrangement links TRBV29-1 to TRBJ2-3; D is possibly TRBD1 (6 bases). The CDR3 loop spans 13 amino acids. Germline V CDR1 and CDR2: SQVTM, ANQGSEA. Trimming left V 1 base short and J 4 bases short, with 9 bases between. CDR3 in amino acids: CSVEARGSDTQYF. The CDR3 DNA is TGCAGCGTTGAAGCCAGGGGCTCAGATACGCAGTATTTT.

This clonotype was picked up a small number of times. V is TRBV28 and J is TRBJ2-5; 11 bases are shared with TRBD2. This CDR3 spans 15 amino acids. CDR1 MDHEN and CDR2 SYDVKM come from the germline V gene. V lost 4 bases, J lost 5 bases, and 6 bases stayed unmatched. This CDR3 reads CASSWSSGRVETQYF. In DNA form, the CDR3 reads TGTGCCAGCAGTTGGAGTAGCGGGAGGGTTGAGACCCAGTACTTC.

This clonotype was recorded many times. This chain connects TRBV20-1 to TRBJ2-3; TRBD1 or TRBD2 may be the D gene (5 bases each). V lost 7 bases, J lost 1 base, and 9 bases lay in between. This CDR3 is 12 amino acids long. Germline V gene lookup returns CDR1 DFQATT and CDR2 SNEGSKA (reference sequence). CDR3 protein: CSVTGRTDTQYF. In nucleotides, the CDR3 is TGCAGTGTCACGGGGCGCACAGATACGCAGTATTTT.

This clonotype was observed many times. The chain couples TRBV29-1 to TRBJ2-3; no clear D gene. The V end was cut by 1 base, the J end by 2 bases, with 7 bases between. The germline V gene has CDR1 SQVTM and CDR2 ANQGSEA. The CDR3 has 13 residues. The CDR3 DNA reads TGCAGCGTTGAAGGGGAAAACACAGATACGCAGTATTTT. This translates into CSVEGENTDTQYF.

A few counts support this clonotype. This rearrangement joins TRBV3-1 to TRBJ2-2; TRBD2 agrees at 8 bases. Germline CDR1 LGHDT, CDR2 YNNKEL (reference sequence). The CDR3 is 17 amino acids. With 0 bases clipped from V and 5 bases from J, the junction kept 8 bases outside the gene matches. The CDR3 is CASSQDRAAGETGELFF. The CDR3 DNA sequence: TGTGCCAGCAGCCAAGACAGGGCAGCGGGAGAAACCGGGGAGCTGTTTTTT.

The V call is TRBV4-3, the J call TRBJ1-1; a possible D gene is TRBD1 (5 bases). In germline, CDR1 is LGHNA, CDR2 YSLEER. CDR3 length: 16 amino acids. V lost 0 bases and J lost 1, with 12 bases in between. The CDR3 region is CASSQDSGAANTEAFF. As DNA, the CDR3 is TGCGCCAGCAGCCAAGATTCCGGGGCGGCGAACACTGAAGCTTTCTTT.

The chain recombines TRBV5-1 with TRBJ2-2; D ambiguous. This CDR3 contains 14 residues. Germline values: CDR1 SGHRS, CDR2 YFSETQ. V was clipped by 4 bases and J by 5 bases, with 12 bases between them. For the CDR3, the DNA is TGCGCCAGCAGCCACTTCCAGAGGACCGGGGAGCTGTTTTTT. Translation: CASSHFQRTGELFF.

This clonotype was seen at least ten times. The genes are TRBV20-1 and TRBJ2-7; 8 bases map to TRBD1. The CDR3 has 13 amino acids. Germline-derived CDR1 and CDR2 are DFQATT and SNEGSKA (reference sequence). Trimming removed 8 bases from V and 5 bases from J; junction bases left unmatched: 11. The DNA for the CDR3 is TGCAGTTCCGACAGGGGAATGAATCACGAGCAGTACTTC. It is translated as CSSDRGMNHEQYF.

CDR3 sequence reads: CASSPVWEGGVYNEQFF. CDR3 coding DNA: TGTGCCAGCTCACCAGTGTGGGAGGGAGGTGTCTACAATGAGCAGTTCTTC. V usage is TRBV18 and J usage is TRBJ2-1; 7 bases match TRBD2. CDR3 length equals 17 residues. Per germline, CDR1 KGHSH and CDR2 LQKENI. V trimming: 2 bases; J trimming: 3 bases; junction bases outside the gene matches: 10.